The 15 T cell receptor beta chains in this list originate from one sample, sequenced in a study of beta chain features in type 1 diabetes. Study findings and constraints: Moderate yet significant TCRB CDR3 shortening was seen in Type 1 diabetes patients in all four CD4+ subsets.

Expressed TCRB transcripts were sequenced after all isolated RNA was converted to cDNA. Here immunoSEQ multiplex PCR was the method, and the copy in TCRdb shows in-frame clones only, minus some. There are 500,000 to 850,000 clones in the sample; 11% to 15% occur only once, and 0.04% lies in the top ten. Their specific antigens are unknown. The material sequenced was naive CD4+ T cells from blood. The receptors were gathered from a man aged 18 to 30 with type 1 diabetes.

The count of this clone is one. The chain employs TRBV28 and TRBJ2-7; 8 bases are a match to TRBD1. The CDR3 loop spans 15 amino acids. The V segment lost 4 bases and the J segment 1 base; nucleotides outside the gene matches: 6. Germline values: CDR1 MDHEN, CDR2 SYDVKM. CDR3 sequence (DNA): TGTGCCAGCAGTTCGGGAGACAGGGGATCCTACGAGCAGTACTTC. Translation: CASSSGDRGSYEQYF.

This chain connects TRBV18 to TRBJ2-2; D gene uncertain. With 2 bases removed from V and 3 bases from J, the gap between germline ends came to 7 bases. Germline lookup yields CDR1 KGHSH and CDR2 LQKENI. The CDR3 is 14 residues long. The CDR3 region is CASSPTGYTGELFF. DNA for the CDR3: TGTGCCAGCTCACCAACCGGGTACACCGGGGAGCTGTTTTTT.

V usage is TRBV30 and J usage is TRBJ1-6; D is unclear. The CDR3 runs 13 residues. Trimming stripped 5 bases from V and 9 bases from J, with 14 bases between. Per the germline V gene, CDR1 is GTSNPN and CDR2 is SVGIG (reference sequence). CDR3 nucleotide sequence: TGTGCCTGGGGCTTAATGGAGGGTTCACCCCTCCACTTT. This codes for CAWGLMEGSPLHF. The whole variable domain, remainder taken from reference TRBV30 and TRBJ1-6, is SQTIHQWPATLVQPVGSPLSLECTVEGTSNPNLYWYRQAAGRGLQLLFYSVGIGQISSEVPQNLSASRPQDRQFILSSKKLLLSDSGFYLCAWGLMEGSPLHFGNGTRLTVT.

The chain is built from TRBV30 and TRBJ2-3; 7 bases align to TRBD2. V dropped 0 bases and J dropped 3; count of bases not matched to a gene: 6. Germline V gives CDR1 GTSNPN, CDR2 SVGIG (reference sequence). The CDR3 is 15 amino acids. CDR3 DNA: TGTGCCTGGAGTGTTTTGTCTAGCGGAACAGATACGCAGTATTTT. This gives the protein CAWSVLSSGTDTQYF. The variable domain in full, completed from reference TRBV30 and TRBJ2-3, reads SQTIHQWPATLVQPVGSPLSLECTVEGTSNPNLYWYRQAAGRGLQLLFYSVGIGQISSEVPQNLSASRPQDRQFILSSKKLLLSDSGFYLCAWSVLSSGTDTQYFGPGTRLTVL.

In nucleotides, the CDR3 is TGTGCCAGCAGCCGGGCCGCGGGGGTTGGCACCGGGGAGCTGTTTTTT. It codes for CASSRAAGVGTGELFF. The V gene is TRBV7-9, the J gene TRBJ2-2, with 7 bases lining up with TRBD2. The CDR3 loop spans 16 amino acids. V dropped 5 bases and J dropped 4; count of bases not matched to a gene: 10. Germline V gene sequence: CDR1 SEHNR, CDR2 FQNEAQ (reference sequence).

This rearrangement joins TRBV10-3 to TRBJ1-5, with 7 bases that match TRBD1. The junction had 8 bases not matched to a gene; V was cut back by 10 bases and J by 5 bases. This CDR3 contains 13 residues. Germline CDR1 is ENHRY and CDR2 is SYGVKD. CDR3 residues: CANRQGPYQPQHF. The CDR3 coding sequence is TGTGCCAACCGACAGGGCCCCTATCAGCCCCAGCATTTT.

This clone was picked up many times. The V call is TRBV21-1, the J call TRBJ2-7. TRBV21-1 is a recognized pseudogene. CDR3 length: 11 amino acids. In nucleotides, the CDR3 is TGTGCCAGCAGCAATTCCTACGAGCAGTACTTC. Protein: CASSNSYEQYF.

The chain recombines TRBV11-1 with TRBJ2-6, with D uncertain. Trimming left V 1 base short and J 3 bases short, with 4 bases between. Per germline, CDR1 SGHAT and CDR2 FQDESV (reference sequence). This CDR3 is 14 amino acids long. The CDR3 region is CASSLEGGANVLTF. The CDR3 coding sequence is TGTGCCAGCAGCTTAGAAGGTGGGGCCAACGTCCTGACTTTC.

As to this clone: The sample contains more than one DNA sequence encoding this CDR3. The chain has TRBV11-2 and TRBJ1-1, with D tentatively TRBD1 (6 bases). Germline V gene sequence: CDR1 SGHAT, CDR2 FQNNGV. The CDR3 consists of 13 residues. V lost 3 bases and J lost 1, with 6 bases in between. The CDR3 region has the DNA TGTGCCAGCAGCTTGACAGGGAACACTGAAGCTTTCTTT. Translation: CASSLTGNTEAFF. Complete variable domain (other parts from reference TRBV11-2 and TRBJ1-1): EAGVAQSPRYKIIEKRQSVAFWCNPISGHATLYWYQQILGQGPKLLIQFQNNGVVDDSQLPKDRFSAERLKGVDSTLKIQPAKLEDSAVYLCASSLTGNTEAFFGQGTRLTVV.

The chain has TRBV5-1 and TRBJ1-6, with D perhaps matching TRBD1 (5 bases). This CDR3 is built from 14 residues. The V end lost 4 bases, the J end lost 10 bases, and 15 bases lay between the germline ends. The V gene's germline CDR1 is SGHRS and CDR2 YFSETQ. The CDR3 is CASSLDGTVSPLHF. The CDR3 bases are TGCGCCAGCAGCCTAGATGGGACGGTCTCACCCCTCCACTTT.

V is TRBV18 and J is TRBJ2-4; TRBD1 might be the D (7 bases). V lost 3 bases, J lost 6 bases, and 15 bases lay in between. The CDR3 length is 15 residues. Germline loops: CDR1 KGHSH, CDR2 LQKENI. The CDR3 coding sequence is TGTGCCAGCTCACCTGCGGGGCAGGGGGGAAACATTCAGTACTTC. Protein product: CASSPAGQGGNIQYF.

The chain links TRBV6-6 to TRBJ1-1; D is undetermined. Looked up from germline, CDR1 is MNHNY and CDR2 is SVGAGI (reference sequence). The V end was cut by 7 bases, the J end by 1 base, with 7 bases between. The CDR3 loop spans 12 amino acids. This chain's CDR3 is CASTEGNTEAFF. The CDR3 DNA reads TGTGCCAGCACCGAGGGGAACACTGAAGCTTTCTTT.

The gene calls are TRBV5-1 and TRBJ1-2, with D unresolved. The CDR3 contains 13 residues. Germline assignment: CDR1 SGHRS and CDR2 YFSETQ. Trimming left V 4 bases short and J 8 bases short, with 15 bases between. CDR3 coding DNA: TGCGCCAGCAGCCTGCCGGGCGGGAACGGCTACACCTTC. Translating it yields CASSLPGGNGYTF. The full variable domain, rest sourced from reference TRBV5-1 and TRBJ1-2, is KAGVTQTPRYLIKTRGQQVTLSCSPISGHRSVSWYQQTPGQGLQFLFEYFSETQRNKGNFPGRFSGRQFSNSRSEMNVSTLELGDSALYLCASSLPGGNGYTFGSGTRLTVV.

This clone was detected a few times. V gene TRBV2 combines with J gene TRBJ1-5; D gene ambiguous. The CDR3 is made up of 14 amino acids. V was pared by 8 bases and J by 0 bases, with 11 bases between. CDR1 SNHLY and CDR2 FYNNEI come from the germline V gene. The CDR3, as DNA: TGTGCCAGCTCCCCGGCTGATAGCAATCAGCCCCAGCATTTT. This sequence encodes CASSPADSNQPQHF.

The J gene is TRBJ2-2, the V gene TRBV9, with no clear D. Per germline, CDR1 SGDLS and CDR2 YYNGEE. CDR3 size: 18 residues. V was trimmed by 0 bases and J by 6 bases, leaving 21 bases between them. The CDR3 loop reads CASSVEAFRAGSPGELFF. CDR3 coding DNA: TGTGCCAGCAGCGTAGAAGCTTTTCGGGCTGGCTCCCCCGGGGAGCTGTTTTTT.